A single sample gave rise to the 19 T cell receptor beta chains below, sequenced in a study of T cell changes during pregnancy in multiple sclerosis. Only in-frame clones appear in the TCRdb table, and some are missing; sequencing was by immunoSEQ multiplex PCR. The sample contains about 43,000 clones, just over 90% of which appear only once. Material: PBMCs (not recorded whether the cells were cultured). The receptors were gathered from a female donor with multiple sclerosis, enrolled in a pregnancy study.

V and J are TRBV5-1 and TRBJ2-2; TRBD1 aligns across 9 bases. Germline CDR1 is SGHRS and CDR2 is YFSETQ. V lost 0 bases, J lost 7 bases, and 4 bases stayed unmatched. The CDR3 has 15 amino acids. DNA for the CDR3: TGCGCCAGCAGCTTGGCCAGACAGGGGGACGGGGAGCTGTTTTTT. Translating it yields CASSLARQGDGELFF.

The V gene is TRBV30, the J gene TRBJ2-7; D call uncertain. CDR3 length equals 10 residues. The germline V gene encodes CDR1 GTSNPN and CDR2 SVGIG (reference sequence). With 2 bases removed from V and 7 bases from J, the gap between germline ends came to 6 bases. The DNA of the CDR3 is TGTGCCTGGAGTCTGGGGGAGCAGTACTTC. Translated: CAWSLGEQYF.

The CDR3 bases are TGTGCCAGCAGCCCCGAAGCGGGACCGGCCTACGAGCAGTACTTC. Protein: CASSPEAGPAYEQYF. This rearrangement joins TRBV11-2 to TRBJ2-7; 7 nucleotides line up with TRBD2. The CDR3 totals 15 residues. The V segment lost 5 bases and the J segment 2 bases; nucleotides outside the gene matches: 9. The germline CDR1 and CDR2 sequences are SGHAT and FQNNGV. Supplemented by reference TRBV11-2 and TRBJ2-7, the full variable domain reads EAGVAQSPRYKIIEKRQSVAFWCNPISGHATLYWYQQILGQGPKLLIQFQNNGVVDDSQLPKDRFSAERLKGVDSTLKIQPAKLEDSAVYLCASSPEAGPAYEQYFGPGTRLTVT.

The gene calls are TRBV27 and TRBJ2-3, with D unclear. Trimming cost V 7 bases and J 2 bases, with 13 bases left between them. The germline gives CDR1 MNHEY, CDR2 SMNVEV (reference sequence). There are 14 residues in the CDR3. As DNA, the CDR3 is TGTGCCAGCACCCCACATTCCCTCACAGATACGCAGTATTTT. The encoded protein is CASTPHSLTDTQYF.

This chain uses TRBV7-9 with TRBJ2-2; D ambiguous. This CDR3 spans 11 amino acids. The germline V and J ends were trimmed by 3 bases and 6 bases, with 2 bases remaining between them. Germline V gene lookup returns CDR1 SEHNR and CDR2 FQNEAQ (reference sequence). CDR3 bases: TGTGCCAGCAGCTTCGCCGGGGAGCTGTTTTTT. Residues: CASSFAGELFF.

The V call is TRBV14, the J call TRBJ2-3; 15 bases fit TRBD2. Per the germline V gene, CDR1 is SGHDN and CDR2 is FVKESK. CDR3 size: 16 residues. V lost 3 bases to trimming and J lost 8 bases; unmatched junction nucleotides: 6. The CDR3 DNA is TGTGCCAGCAGCCACGGACTAGCGGGAGGGCCAAGTACGCAGTATTTT. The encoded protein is CASSHGLAGGPSTQYF. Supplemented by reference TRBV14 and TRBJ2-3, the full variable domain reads EAGVTQFPSHSVIEKGQTVTLRCDPISGHDNLYWYRRVMGKEIKFLLHFVKESKQDESGMPNNRFLAERTGGTYSTLKVQPAELEDSGVYFCASSHGLAGGPSTQYFGPGTRLTVL.

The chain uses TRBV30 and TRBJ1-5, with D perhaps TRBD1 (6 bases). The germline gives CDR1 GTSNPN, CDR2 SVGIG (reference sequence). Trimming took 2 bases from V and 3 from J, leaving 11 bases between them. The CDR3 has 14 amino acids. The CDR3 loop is CAWSRTEDNQPQHF. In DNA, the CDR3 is TGTGCCTGGAGTCGGACAGAAGACAATCAGCCCCAGCATTTT.

Written as DNA, the CDR3 is TGTGCCAGCAGCCCAGGCGGCGGGCCAACAGATACGCAGTATTTT. This translates into CASSPGGGPTDTQYF. V usage is TRBV7-3 and J usage is TRBJ2-3; D possibly corresponds to TRBD2 (5 bases). V was trimmed by 5 bases and J by 3 bases, leaving 15 bases between them. This CDR3 spans 15 amino acids. Germline V CDR1 and CDR2: SGHTA, FQGTGA.

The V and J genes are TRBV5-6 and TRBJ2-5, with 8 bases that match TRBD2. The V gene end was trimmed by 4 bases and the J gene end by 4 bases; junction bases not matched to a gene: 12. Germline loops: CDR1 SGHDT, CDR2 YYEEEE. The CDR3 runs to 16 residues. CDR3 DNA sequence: TGTGCCAGCAGCGCCTCAGCGGGAGCATTTCCAGAGACCCAGTACTTC. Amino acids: CASSASAGAFPETQYF.

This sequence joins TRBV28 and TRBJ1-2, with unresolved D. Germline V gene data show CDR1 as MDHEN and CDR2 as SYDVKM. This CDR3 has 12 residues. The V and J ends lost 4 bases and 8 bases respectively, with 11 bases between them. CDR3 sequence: CASSYEGYGYTF. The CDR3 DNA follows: TGTGCCAGCAGTTATGAGGGTTACGGCTACACCTTC.

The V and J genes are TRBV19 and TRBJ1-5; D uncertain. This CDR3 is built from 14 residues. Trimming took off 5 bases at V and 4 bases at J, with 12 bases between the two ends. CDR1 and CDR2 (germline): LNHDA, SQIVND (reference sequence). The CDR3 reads CASSLHQLNQPQHF. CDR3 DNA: TGTGCCAGTAGTCTCCATCAGTTGAATCAGCCCCAGCATTTT. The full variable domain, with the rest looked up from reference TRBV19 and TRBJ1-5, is DGGITQSPKYLFRKEGQNVTLSCEQNLNHDAMYWYRQDPGQGLRLIYYSQIVNDFQKGDIAEGYSVSREKKESFPLTVTSAQKNPTAFYLCASSLHQLNQPQHFGDGTRLSIL.

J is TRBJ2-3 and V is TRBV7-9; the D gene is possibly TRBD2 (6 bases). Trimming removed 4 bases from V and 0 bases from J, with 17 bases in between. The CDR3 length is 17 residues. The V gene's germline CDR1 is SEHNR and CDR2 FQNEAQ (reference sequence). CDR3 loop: CASSSVGREASTDTQYF. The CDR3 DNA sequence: TGTGCCAGCAGCTCCGTGGGGCGGGAAGCTAGCACAGATACGCAGTATTTT.

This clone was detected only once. CDR3 DNA sequence: TGCGCCAGCAGCGCCGGGACAGCGAGCTCCTACAATGAGCAGTTCTTC. Encoded protein: CASSAGTASSYNEQFF. The rearrangement uses TRBV5-1 and TRBJ2-1; 7 bases fit TRBD1. The length of the CDR3 is 16 residues. CDR1 and CDR2 from the germline V gene are SGHRS and YFSETQ. V shed 4 bases, J shed 0 bases, and the junction held 7 bases outside the gene matches. The full variable domain, its missing parts supplied by reference TRBV5-1 and TRBJ2-1, is KAGVTQTPRYLIKTRGQQVTLSCSPISGHRSVSWYQQTPGQGLQFLFEYFSETQRNKGNFPGRFSGRQFSNSRSEMNVSTLELGDSALYLCASSAGTASSYNEQFFGPGTRLTVL.

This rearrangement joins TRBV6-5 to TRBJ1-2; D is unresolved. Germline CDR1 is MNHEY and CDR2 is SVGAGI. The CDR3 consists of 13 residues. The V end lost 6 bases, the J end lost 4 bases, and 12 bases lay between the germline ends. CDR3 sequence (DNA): TGTGCCAGCAGACCCAGGTGGACCTATGGCTACACCTTC. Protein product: CASRPRWTYGYTF.

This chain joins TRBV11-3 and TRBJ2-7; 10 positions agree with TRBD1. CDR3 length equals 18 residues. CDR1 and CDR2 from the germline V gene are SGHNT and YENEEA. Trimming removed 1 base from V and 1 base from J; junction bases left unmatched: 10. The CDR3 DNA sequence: TGTGCCAGCAGCTTAGGGATTGGCGGGACAGGGGTATCCTACGAGCAGTACTTC. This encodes CASSLGIGGTGVSYEQYF.

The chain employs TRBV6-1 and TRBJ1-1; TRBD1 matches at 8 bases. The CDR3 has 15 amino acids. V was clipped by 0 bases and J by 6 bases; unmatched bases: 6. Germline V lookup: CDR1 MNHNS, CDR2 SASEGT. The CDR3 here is CASSEALQGAPEAFF. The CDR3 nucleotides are TGTGCCAGCAGTGAAGCGTTGCAGGGGGCCCCTGAAGCTTTCTTT.

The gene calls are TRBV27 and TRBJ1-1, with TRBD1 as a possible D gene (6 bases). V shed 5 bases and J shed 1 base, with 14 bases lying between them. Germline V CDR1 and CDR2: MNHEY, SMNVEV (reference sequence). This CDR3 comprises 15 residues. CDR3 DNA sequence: TGTGCCAGCAGTCCCGTAGGACAGCAGAACACTGAAGCTTTCTTT. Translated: CASSPVGQQNTEAFF.

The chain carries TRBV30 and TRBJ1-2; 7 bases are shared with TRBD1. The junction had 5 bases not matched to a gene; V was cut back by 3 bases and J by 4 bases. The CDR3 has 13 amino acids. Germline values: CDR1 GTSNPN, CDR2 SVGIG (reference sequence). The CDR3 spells CAWREGQFYGYTF. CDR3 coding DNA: TGTGCCTGGAGGGAGGGACAGTTCTATGGCTACACCTTC.

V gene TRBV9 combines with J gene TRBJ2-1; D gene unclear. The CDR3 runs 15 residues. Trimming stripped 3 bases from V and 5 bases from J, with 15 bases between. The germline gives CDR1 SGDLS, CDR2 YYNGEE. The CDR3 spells CASSGTDWRHNEQFF. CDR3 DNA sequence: TGTGCCAGCAGCGGAACCGACTGGCGCCACAATGAGCAGTTCTTC.